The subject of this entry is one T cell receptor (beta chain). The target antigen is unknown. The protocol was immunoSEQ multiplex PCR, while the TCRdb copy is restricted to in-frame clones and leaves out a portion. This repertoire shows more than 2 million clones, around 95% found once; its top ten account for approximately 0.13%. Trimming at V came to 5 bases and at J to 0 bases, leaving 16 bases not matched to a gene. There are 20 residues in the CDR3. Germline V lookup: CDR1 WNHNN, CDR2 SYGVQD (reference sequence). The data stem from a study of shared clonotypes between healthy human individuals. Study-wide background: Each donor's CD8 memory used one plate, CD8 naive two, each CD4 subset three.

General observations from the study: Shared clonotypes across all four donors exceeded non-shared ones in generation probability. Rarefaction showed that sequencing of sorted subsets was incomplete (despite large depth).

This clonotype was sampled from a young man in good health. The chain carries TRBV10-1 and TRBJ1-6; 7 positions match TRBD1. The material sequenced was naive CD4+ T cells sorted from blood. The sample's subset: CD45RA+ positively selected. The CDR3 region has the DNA TGCGCCAGCAGTCGAATTTTAGGGGGCCGCTTGTACTCCTATAATTCACCCCTCCACTTT. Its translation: CASSRILGGRLYSYNSPLHF.